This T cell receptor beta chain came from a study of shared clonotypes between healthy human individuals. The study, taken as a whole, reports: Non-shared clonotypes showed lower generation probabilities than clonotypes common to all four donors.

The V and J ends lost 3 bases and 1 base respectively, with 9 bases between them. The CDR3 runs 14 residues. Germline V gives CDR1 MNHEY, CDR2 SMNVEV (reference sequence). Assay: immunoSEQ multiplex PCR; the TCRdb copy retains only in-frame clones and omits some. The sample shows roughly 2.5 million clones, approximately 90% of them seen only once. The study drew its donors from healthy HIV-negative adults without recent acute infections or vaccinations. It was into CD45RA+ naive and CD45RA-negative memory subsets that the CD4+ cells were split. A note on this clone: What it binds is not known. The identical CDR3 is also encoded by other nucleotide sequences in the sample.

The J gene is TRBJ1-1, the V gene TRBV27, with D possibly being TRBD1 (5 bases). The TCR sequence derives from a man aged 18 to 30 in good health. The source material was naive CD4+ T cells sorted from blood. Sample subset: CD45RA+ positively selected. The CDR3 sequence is CASSLGRENTEAFF. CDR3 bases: TGTGCCAGCAGTTTGGGCAGGGAGAACACTGAAGCTTTCTTT.